This T cell receptor beta chain was documented in a study of post-analysis software for immune sequencing data. Study outcomes and limitations: Normalized Chao1 diversity was significantly lower in multiple sclerosis patients than in controls. Patients showed TRBV5-6, TRBV5-1 and TRBV20-1 among four to six TRBV segments more frequent than in controls.

Germline V gene lookup returns CDR1 ENHRY and CDR2 SYGVKD. CDR3 length: 13 amino acids. V lost 6 bases and J lost 1, with 9 bases in between. Unique molecular identifiers were built into the TCR beta cDNA libraries. There were 1 to 10 million T cells, and 510,000 or so cDNA molecules came from them. TCRdb reprocessed the PCR reads with MiXCR, giving one entry per CDR3 protein. The repertoire holds 450,000 or so distinct CDR3 sequences, less than 45% seen once, with about an eighth in the top ten. Remarks on this clonotype: Its cognate antigen is unknown.

This chain links TRBV10-3 with TRBJ2-5, with TRBD1 as a possible D gene (5 bases). The receptor's source is a girl under 18 with multiple sclerosis. Sample: blood. The CDR3 is CAIRIQGQETQYF. The CDR3, as DNA: TGTGCCATCAGGATCCAGGGCCAAGAGACCCAGTACTTC.